This T cell receptor (beta chain) was profiled in a study of T cell clonality in common variable immunodeficiency. Study-level findings and limits: Repertoire-complication correlations in CVID were limited by patient heterogeneity. Fewer TCRbeta clones were shared among CVID subjects than controls. Fewer deletions and N-nucleotide insertions were reportedly seen in common variable immunodeficiency TCR beta sequences.

Germline assignment: CDR1 SGHVS and CDR2 FQNEAQ. The CDR3 has 13 residues. With 2 bases removed from V and 7 bases from J, the gap between germline ends came to 11 bases. This clone was observed many times. Antigen: not known. The missing CDR3 end, 3 residues past where the read stops, is filled in from the germline J gene. Equal genomic DNA amounts from CVID and control samples were sequenced. Profiling relied on immunoSEQ multiplex PCR, and the TCRdb table lists in-frame clones only, not all of them. The record shows 55,000 or so clones for this sample, with no singletons present. This chain joins TRBV7-8 and TRBJ1-2; weak D call: TRBD1 (6 bases). This clonotype was obtained from a person aged 18 to 69 in good health. Material: peripheral blood mononuclear cells. The sequenced CDR3 bases are TGTGCCAGCAGCTTACCAGGGGCGGGTGGC. Amino acid sequence: CASSLPGAGG. The full CDR3 sequence reads CASSLPGAGGYTF. The variable domain in full, completed from reference TRBV7-8 and TRBJ1-2, reads GAGVSQSPRYKVAKRGQDVALRCDPISGHVSLFWYQQALGQGPEFLTYFQNEAQLDKSGLPSDRFFAERPEGSVSTLKIQRTQQEDSAVYLCASSLPGAGGYTFGSGTRLTVV.